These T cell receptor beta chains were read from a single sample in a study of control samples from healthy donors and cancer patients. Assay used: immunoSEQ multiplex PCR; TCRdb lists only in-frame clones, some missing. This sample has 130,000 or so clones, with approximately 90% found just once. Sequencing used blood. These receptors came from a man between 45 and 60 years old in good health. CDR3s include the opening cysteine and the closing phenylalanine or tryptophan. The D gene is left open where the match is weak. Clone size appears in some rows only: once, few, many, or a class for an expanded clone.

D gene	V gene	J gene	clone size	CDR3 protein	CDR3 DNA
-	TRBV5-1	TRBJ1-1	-	CASSLDLGRVDAFF	TGCGCCAGCAGCTTGGATTTGGGGCGAGTCGATGCTTTCTTT
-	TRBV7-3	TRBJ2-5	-	CASSLDGLALETQYF	TGTGCCAGCAGCTTAGATGGTCTAGCATTAGAGACCCAGTACTTC
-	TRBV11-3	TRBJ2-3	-	CASSQEWRGRTDTQYF	TGTGCCAGCAGCCAAGAATGGCGGGGTCGCACAGATACGCAGTATTTT
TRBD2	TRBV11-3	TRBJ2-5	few	CASSPGGSGGGMETQYF	TGTGCCAGCAGCCCCGGGGGTAGCGGGGGAGGGATGGAGACCCAGTACTTC
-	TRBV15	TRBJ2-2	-	CATSSYRANTGELFF	TGTGCCACCAGCAGTTACAGGGCAAACACCGGGGAGCTGTTTTTT
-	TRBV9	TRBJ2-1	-	CASSVYNEQFF	TGTGCCAGCAGCGTCTACAATGAGCAGTTCTTC
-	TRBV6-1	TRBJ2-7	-	CASSETGSYEQYF	TGTGCCAGCAGTGAAACTGGCTCCTACGAGCAGTACTTC
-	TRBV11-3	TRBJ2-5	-	CASSLGLASDLPETQYF	TGTGCCAGCAGCTTAGGCCTAGCGTCCGATCTGCCGGAGACCCAGTACTTC
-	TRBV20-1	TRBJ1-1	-	CSGQGRTEAFF	TGCAGTGGTCAGGGGCGGACTGAAGCTTTCTTT
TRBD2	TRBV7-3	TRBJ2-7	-	CASSLLRGANYEQYF	TGTGCCAGCAGCTTACTGCGGGGGGCAAACTACGAGCAGTACTTC
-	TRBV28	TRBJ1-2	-	CASLTPGLALDGYTF	TGTGCCAGCCTAACCCCGGGACTGGCTTTGGATGGCTACACCTTC
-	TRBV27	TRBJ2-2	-	CASRTHRDTGELFF	TGTGCCAGCAGAACGCACCGGGACACCGGGGAGCTGTTTTTT
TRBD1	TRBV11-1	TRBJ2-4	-	CASSSGQGLAKNIQYF	TGTGCCAGCAGCTCTGGACAGGGACTAGCCAAAAACATTCAGTACTTC
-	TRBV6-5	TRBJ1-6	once	CASSSGTLYSPLHF	TGTGCCAGCAGTTCCGGGACACTTTATTCACCCCTCCACTTT
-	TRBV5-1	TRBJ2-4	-	CASSLSLAKNIQYF	TGCGCCAGCAGCTTGTCACTAGCCAAAAACATTCAGTACTTC
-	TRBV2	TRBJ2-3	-	CASRRTVTTNTQYF	TGTGCCAGCAGGAGAACAGTCACCACAAATACGCAGTATTTT
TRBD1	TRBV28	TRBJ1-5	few	CASSDSDRVRNQPQHF	TGTGCCAGCAGCGATTCCGACAGGGTTCGCAATCAGCCCCAGCATTTT
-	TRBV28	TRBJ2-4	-	CASSHRWGAKNIQYF	TGTGCCAGCAGCCACAGATGGGGAGCCAAAAACATTCAGTACTTC
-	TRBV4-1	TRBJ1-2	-	CASSQSASGRDGYTF	TGCGCCAGCAGCCAATCGGCGTCGGGGAGAGATGGCTACACCTTC
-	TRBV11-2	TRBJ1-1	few	CASSLYGTMNTEAFF	TGTGCCAGCAGCTTATACGGGACCATGAACACTGAAGCTTTCTTT
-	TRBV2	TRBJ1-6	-	CASTYLGWNSPLHF	TGTGCCAGCACGTATTTGGGGTGGAATTCACCCCTCCACTTT
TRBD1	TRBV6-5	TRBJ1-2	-	CASSFDRGAGGYTF	TGTGCCAGCAGTTTTGACAGGGGCGCGGGAGGCTACACCTTC
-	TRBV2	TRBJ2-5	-	CASSGQRETQYF	TGTGCCAGCAGTGGGCAGCGAGAGACCCAGTACTTC
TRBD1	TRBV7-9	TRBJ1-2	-	CASSPLGQGGGNYGYTF	TGTGCCAGCAGCCCCCTAGGACAGGGGGGAGGAAACTATGGCTACACCTTC
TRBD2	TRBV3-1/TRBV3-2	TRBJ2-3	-	CASSQQIGGSTDTQYF	TGTGCCAGCAGCCAACAAATCGGGGGGAGCACAGATACGCAGTATTTT
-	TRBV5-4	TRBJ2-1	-	CASSLGWGDEQFF	TGTGCCAGCAGCCTAGGATGGGGCGATGAGCAGTTCTTC
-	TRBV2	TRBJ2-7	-	CASREPGPTDEQYF	TGTGCCAGCAGGGAGCCGGGACCAACGGACGAGCAGTACTTC
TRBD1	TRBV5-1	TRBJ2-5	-	CASSGGTGKETQYF	TGCGCCAGCAGCGGGGGGACAGGGAAAGAGACCCAGTACTTC
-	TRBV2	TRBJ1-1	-	CASSEGGLGTEAFF	TGTGCCAGCAGTGAGGGGGGGCTAGGCACTGAAGCTTTCTTT
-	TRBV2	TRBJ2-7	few	CASTLLPDSRYEQYF	TGTGCCAGCACTCTGCTCCCCGACAGCCGATACGAGCAGTACTTC
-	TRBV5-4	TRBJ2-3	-	CASSIRYTDTQYF	TGTGCCAGCAGCATTCGATACACAGATACGCAGTATTTT
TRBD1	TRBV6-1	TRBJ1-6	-	CASSEGVGDRGINSPLHF	TGTGCCAGCAGTGAAGGAGTAGGGGACAGGGGTATTAATTCACCCCTCCACTTT
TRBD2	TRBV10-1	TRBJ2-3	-	CASSESWTSGANTDTQYF	TGCGCCAGCAGTGAGTCGTGGACTAGCGGGGCAAACACAGATACGCAGTATTTT
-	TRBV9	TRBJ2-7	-	CASSVVPTQGTYEQYF	TGTGCCAGCAGCGTAGTTCCGACTCAGGGAACCTACGAGCAGTACTTC
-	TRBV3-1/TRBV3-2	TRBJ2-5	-	CASSQLQGVQETQYF	TGTGCCAGCAGCCAACTTCAGGGAGTGCAAGAGACCCAGTACTTC
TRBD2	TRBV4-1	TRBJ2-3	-	CASSLRVIAGGQVDTQYF	TGCGCCAGCAGCCTCCGGGTGATAGCGGGGGGGCAGGTGGATACGCAGTATTTT
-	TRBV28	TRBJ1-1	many	CASSFEAAGTEAFF	TGTGCCAGCAGTTTCGAGGCGGCGGGCACTGAAGCTTTCTTT
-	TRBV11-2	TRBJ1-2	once	CASSLQGSYYGYTF	TGTGCCAGCAGCCTGCAGGGTTCTTACTATGGCTACACCTTC
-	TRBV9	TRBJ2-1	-	CASSVEGWDEQFF	TGTGCCAGCAGCGTCGAGGGGTGGGATGAGCAGTTCTTC
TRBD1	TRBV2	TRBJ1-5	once	CASSAGTGGQPQHF	TGTGCCAGCAGCGCCGGGACAGGGGGTCAGCCCCAGCATTTT
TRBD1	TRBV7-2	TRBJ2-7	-	CASSFGQGSYEQYF	TGTGCCAGCAGTTTTGGACAGGGATCCTACGAGCAGTACTTC
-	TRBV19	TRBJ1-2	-	CASSIDPKTAGGYTF	TGTGCCAGTAGTATAGACCCAAAGACAGCTGGGGGCTACACCTTC
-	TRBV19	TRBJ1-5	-	CASSIEGRRVYSNQPQHF	TGTGCCAGTAGTATAGAGGGACGGCGGGTCTATAGCAATCAGCCCCAGCATTTT
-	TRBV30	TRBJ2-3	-	CAWSRDIRTDTQYF	TGTGCCTGGAGCCGGGACATCCGCACAGATACGCAGTATTTT
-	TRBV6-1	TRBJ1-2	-	CASSEGWGPNYGYTF	TGTGCCAGCAGTGAAGGGTGGGGGCCTAACTATGGCTACACCTTC
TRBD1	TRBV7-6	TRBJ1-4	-	CASSDRGLTNEKLFF	TGTGCCAGCAGTGACAGGGGGCTTACTAATGAAAAGCTGTTTTTT
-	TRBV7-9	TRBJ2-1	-	CASSSLHGISYNEQFF	TGTGCCAGCAGCTCCCTACATGGAATCTCCTACAATGAGCAGTTCTTC